This T cell receptor (beta chain) was recorded in a study of post-analysis software for immune sequencing data. This clonotype was detected only a few times. What it binds is not known. Built from TCR beta cDNA, the libraries had unique molecular identifiers in them. Out of 1 to 10 million T cells, about 460,000 cDNA molecules were generated. TCRdb re-analysed the PCR reads in MiXCR, keeping a single row per CDR3 protein. The sample shows roughly 400,000 distinct CDR3 sequences, approximately 37% of them seen only once. Findings and caveats of the study: Normalized Chao1 diversity was significantly reduced in patients versus controls. Elevated frequency relative to controls characterized several TRBV segments in patients, TRBV5-6, TRBV5-1 and TRBV20-1 among them.

Looked up from germline, CDR1 is MNHEY and CDR2 is SVGAGI. V lost 7 bases to trimming and J lost 4 bases, with 13 bases between them. The CDR3 is 13 amino acids. Source material: blood. The chain carries TRBV6-5 and TRBJ1-2; D is possibly TRBD1 (5 bases). This TCR came from a girl under 10 years old with multiple sclerosis. DNA for the CDR3: TGTGCCAGCACCGAAGGGGTCGGCTATGGCTACACCTTC. The encoded protein is CASTEGVGYGYTF.